This T cell receptor beta chain was captured in a study of T cells after yellow fever vaccination. On the study more broadly: Preparation used SMART-Seq v4 Ultra Low Input for the low-cell-number fractions. Study conclusions and caveats: After the booster, 96% of CD4 and 88% of CD8 primary-response clones were re-detected. Peaking faster, on day 5 versus 15, the secondary response was nonetheless weaker.

Concerning this clonotype itself: Its target is unknown.

A process of 5'RACE template switching, which added a universal primer site and UMIs, was used to make TCR cDNA. Via MiXCR, TCRdb re-called the 5' RACE reads, giving one row per CDR3 protein. In the table there are 500,000 to 700,000 distinct CDR3 sequences, over 15% of which are singletons. The CDR3 covers 11 residues. With 3 bases removed from V and 6 bases from J, the gap between germline ends came to 9 bases. Germline CDR1 is DFQATT and CDR2 is SNEGSKA (reference sequence). The clonotype originates from a man aged 25-40 years who received the YFV17D yellow fever vaccine. The sequenced sample was PBMCs, obtained 15 days after the yellow fever booster vaccination. V usage is TRBV20-1 and J usage is TRBJ2-7; D unclear. Here the CDR3 reads CSASGMGEQYF. The CDR3 region has the DNA TGCAGTGCTAGCGGTATGGGCGAGCAGTACTTC.